One TCR beta chain is described in this entry. This same CDR3 is encoded by further DNA sequences in the sample. TCRdb's copy holds only in-frame clones and misses some; the assay was immunoSEQ multiplex PCR. Of 120,000 or so clones in the sample, roughly four fifths were seen once. The data stem from a study of blood T cell repertoires in COVID-19. Study information: PBMCs, B-cell-depleted T cells, or T cells provided the cDNA or gDNA that made up the material.

After removal of 0 bases from V and 5 bases from J, the junction contained 1 base not matched to a gene. The CDR3 is 14 residues long. Per germline, CDR1 SGHRS and CDR2 YFSETQ. This sequence was found in a man aged 25-45 years with COVID-19, enrolled during active disease. This sequence joins TRBV5-1 and TRBJ1-4; TRBD1 matches at 7 bases. The sequenced material came from peripheral blood. CDR3 DNA: TGCGCCAGCAGCTTGGGACAGGGAAATGAAAAACTGTTTTTT. It encodes CASSLGQGNEKLFF.